The sequence of this T cell receptor beta chain was determined in a study of blood T cell repertoires in COVID-19. In the study overall: The United States, Italy and Spain were the sources of the acute and convalescent COVID-19 samples.

This clone was seen only a few times. V dropped 1 base and J dropped 0 bases, with 6 bases sitting between them. The CDR3 runs 14 residues. The germline V gene has CDR1 LGHDT and CDR2 YNNKEL (reference sequence). As originally analysed: Counts of nucleated cells, estimated from reference gene primer amplification, were obtained. Libraries were prepared by immunoSEQ multiplex PCR; TCRdb keeps only in-frame clonotypes and omits some of them. V and J calls and clone size are as listed in that table; D and trimming were resolved from the DNA. The sample carries 90,000 to 120,000 clones, roughly nine tenths recorded once.

Sequenced sample: peripheral blood. This receptor was identified in a man aged 60 to 69 with acute or convalescent COVID-19. V gene TRBV3-1 (or the pseudogene TRBV3-2) combines with J gene TRBJ1-2; the D is unclear. In nucleotides, the CDR3 is TGTGCCAGCAGCCAAGGGTCGGCTAACTATGGCTACACCTTC. The encoded protein is CASSQGSANYGYTF.